What follows is one T cell receptor beta chain and its context. Its antigen is undetermined. A junction boundary mismatches the germline segment, possibly from a read error. This record comes from a study of shared clonotypes between healthy human individuals. The study's findings and limits: Only blood samples were collected, and tissue repertoires likely differ.

The CDR3 length is 13 residues. Germline values: CDR1 SSHAT, CDR2 FNYEAQ (reference sequence). Clones were sequenced by immunoSEQ multiplex PCR, and TCRdb holds only the in-frame ones, with some missing. The sample gives about 490,000 clones, 81% of which show up once; roughly 12% is in the top ten. The sample comprised PBMCs. The TCR comes from a woman in her forties in good health. Some clones in this sample may be carry-over from other donors' samples. V gene TRBV7-7 combines with J gene TRBJ2-1; D is perhaps TRBD1 (6 bases). CDR3: CASSQGTYFEQFF. The CDR3 nucleotides read TGTGCTAGCAGCCAAGGGACATACTTTGAGCAGTTCTTC.